A selection of T cell receptor beta chains follows, all from one sample in a study of regulatory T cells in long-lasting Graves disease. TCRdb analysed the multiplex PCR reads with MiXCR anew, one entry per CDR3 protein. The sample gives under 450,000 distinct CDR3 sequences, 20% to 30% of which show up once; about a quarter is in the top ten. The sequencing here drew on peripheral blood mononuclear cells (PBMCs), taken when the disease was refractory, from a patient treated with antithyroid drugs. These receptors were taken from a female donor with Graves disease. Both conserved end residues are part of each CDR3. The order of the fields is clone size, V gene, D gene, J gene, CDR3 length, CDR3 protein, CDR3 DNA. D genes are given only for firm matches. The size field is filled for only some rows; it gives once, few, many or a size class.

>many|TRBV2|NA|TRBJ2-5|10
CATQRETQYF
TGTGCCACACAAAGGGAGACCCAGTACTTC
>many|TRBV12-3/TRBV12-4|NA|TRBJ1-2|13
CASSFNRVNGYTF
TGTGCCAGCAGTTTCAACAGGGTTAATGGCTACACCTTC
>NA|TRBV9|TRBD1|TRBJ2-2|17
CASSVGPGQGTTGELFF
TGTGCCAGCAGCGTGGGGCCGGGACAGGGGACCACCGGGGAGCTGTTTTTT
>NA|TRBV7-8|NA|TRBJ1-5|16
CASSLVGTELNQPQHF
TGTGCCAGCAGCTTAGTGGGGACGGAACTTAATCAGCCCCAGCATTTT
>few|TRBV20-1|NA|TRBJ1-2|14
CSARDGVYGYGYTF
TGCAGTGCTAGAGATGGTGTCTACGGCTATGGCTACACCTTC
>NA|TRBV20-1|NA|TRBJ1-2|12
CSARVELFGYTF
TGCAGTGCTAGGGTGGAGTTGTTTGGCTACACCTTC
>many|TRBV20-1|TRBD1|TRBJ2-5|18
CSAQVDRGNNEILQTQYF
TGCAGTGCACAAGTCGACAGGGGCAATAATGAGATTTTGCAGACCCAGTACTTC
>NA|TRBV6-5|TRBD1|TRBJ2-7|14
CASSSGGSVYEQYF
TGTGCCAGCAGTTCAGGGGGTAGCGTCTACGAGCAGTACTTC
>many|TRBV12-3/TRBV12-4|NA|TRBJ2-7|14
CASTFAGTDYEQYF
TGTGCCAGCACCTTTGCGGGGACAGACTACGAGCAGTACTTC
>few|TRBV7-2|NA|TRBJ2-2|15
CASSFSTFAPGELFF
TGTGCCAGCAGCTTTTCCACGTTTGCCCCCGGGGAGCTGTTTTTT
>NA|TRBV7-2|NA|TRBJ2-7|15
CASSLMTARFYEQYF
TGTGCCAGCAGCTTAATGACAGCAAGATTCTACGAGCAGTACTTC
>many|TRBV28|TRBD2|TRBJ2-7|13
CASGAGGPYEQYF
TGTGCCAGCGGGGCGGGAGGGCCCTACGAGCAGTACTTC
>NA|TRBV19|NA|TRBJ2-2|17
CASSIGETYANTGGLFF
TGTGCCAGTAGTATCGGGGAGACATACGCGAACACCGGGGGGCTGTTTTTT
>few|TRBV7-9|NA|TRBJ2-7|14
CASSDTSGDYEQYF
TGTGCCAGCAGCGATACGTCCGGGGACTACGAGCAGTACTTC
>NA|TRBV7-9|NA|TRBJ1-1|13
CASSLGSDTEAFF
TGTGCCAGCAGCTTAGGTTCGGACACTGAAGCTTTCTTT
>once|TRBV28|NA|TRBJ2-3|14
CASSLPHPSDTQYF
TGTGCCAGCAGTTTACCCCACCCATCAGATACGCAGTATTTT
>many|TRBV15|NA|TRBJ1-1|14
CATSRTAKNTEAFF
TGTGCCACCAGCAGGACAGCTAAAAACACTGAAGCTTTCTTT
>many|TRBV2|TRBD1|TRBJ2-2|16
CASRDRENTNTGELFF
TGTGCCAGCCGGGACAGGGAAAATACGAACACCGGGGAGCTGTTTTTT
>NA|TRBV6-5|TRBD2|TRBJ2-7|19
CASSYSITSRGGRIYEQYF
TGTGCCAGCAGTTACTCGATTACCAGTCGCGGGGGTCGGATCTACGAGCAGTACTTC